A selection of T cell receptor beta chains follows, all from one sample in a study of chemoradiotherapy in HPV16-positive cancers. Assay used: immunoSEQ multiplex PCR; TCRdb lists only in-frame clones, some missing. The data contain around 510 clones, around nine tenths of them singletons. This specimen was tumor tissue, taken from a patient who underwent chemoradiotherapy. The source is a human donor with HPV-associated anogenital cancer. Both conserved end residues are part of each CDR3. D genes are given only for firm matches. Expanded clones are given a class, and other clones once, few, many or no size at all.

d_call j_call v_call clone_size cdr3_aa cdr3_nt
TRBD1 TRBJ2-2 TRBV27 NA CASSLGTGATGELFF TGTGCCAGCAGTTTGGGGACAGGGGCCACCGGGGAGCTGTTTTTT
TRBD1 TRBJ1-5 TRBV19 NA CASSIENRGEGQPQHF TGTGCCAGTAGTATAGAGAACAGGGGTGAGGGGCAGCCCCAGCATTTT
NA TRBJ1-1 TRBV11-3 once CASSLSLYTEAFF TGTGCCAGCAGCTTGTCGCTGTACACTGAAGCTTTCTTT
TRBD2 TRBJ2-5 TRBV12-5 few CASGLTSGIQETQYF TGTGCTAGTGGTTTGACTAGCGGAATCCAAGAGACCCAGTACTTC
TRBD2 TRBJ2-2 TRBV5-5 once CASSLGLAGVPGELFF TGTGCCAGCAGCTTGGGGCTAGCGGGGGTCCCCGGGGAGCTGTTTTTT
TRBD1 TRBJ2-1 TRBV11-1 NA CASSSTGQGSYNEQFF TGTGCCAGCAGCTCCACGGGACAGGGATCGTACAATGAGCAGTTCTTC
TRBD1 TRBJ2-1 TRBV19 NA CASSILQGAIAYNEQFF TGTGCCAGTAGTATACTTCAGGGGGCAATCGCCTACAATGAGCAGTTCTTC
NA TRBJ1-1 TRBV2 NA CASSLEATGNTEAFF TGTGCCAGCAGTCTTGAGGCTACCGGGAACACTGAAGCTTTCTTT
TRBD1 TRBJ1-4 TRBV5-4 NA CASSSQGVREKLFF TGTGCCAGCAGCTCACAGGGGGTAAGGGAAAAACTGTTTTTT
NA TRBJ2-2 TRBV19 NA CASSMYRGRVGTGELFF TGTGCCAGTAGTATGTACAGGGGGAGGGTTGGCACCGGGGAGCTGTTTTTT
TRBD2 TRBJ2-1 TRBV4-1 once CASSQTGTSGGFNEQFF TGCGCCAGCAGCCAAACCGGGACTAGCGGGGGCTTTAATGAGCAGTTCTTC
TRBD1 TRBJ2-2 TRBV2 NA CASSRQGSNTGELFF TGTGCCAGCAGCCGACAGGGATCGAACACCGGGGAGCTGTTTTTT
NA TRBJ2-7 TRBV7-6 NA CASSQGPEQYF TGTGCCAGCAGTCAAGGTCCGGAGCAGTACTTC
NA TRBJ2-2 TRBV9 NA CASGPWQGPGNTGELFF TGTGCCAGCGGCCCCTGGCAGGGCCCGGGGAACACCGGGGAGCTGTTTTTT
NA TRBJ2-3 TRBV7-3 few CASAMTVPTDTQYF TGTGCCAGCGCCATGACAGTCCCCACAGATACGCAGTATTTT
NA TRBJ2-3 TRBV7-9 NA CASSNWGFGADTQYF TGTGCCAGCAGTAATTGGGGGTTCGGAGCAGATACGCAGTATTTT
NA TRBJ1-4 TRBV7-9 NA CASSFGEKLFF TGTGCCAGCAGCTTTGGTGAAAAACTGTTTTTT
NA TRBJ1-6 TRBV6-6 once CASGIGNSPLHF TGTGCCAGCGGAATTGGTAATTCACCCCTCCACTTT
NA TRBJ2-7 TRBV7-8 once CASSLRSPTSYEQYF TGTGCCAGCAGCTTGAGGTCCCCTACATCCTACGAGCAGTACTTC
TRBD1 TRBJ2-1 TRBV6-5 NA CASKDGTGFEQFF TGTGCCAGCAAAGACGGGACAGGGTTTGAGCAGTTCTTC
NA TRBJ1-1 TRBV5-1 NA CASSEGGREGDTEAFF TGCGCCAGCAGCGAGGGCGGACGGGAGGGGGACACTGAAGCTTTCTTT
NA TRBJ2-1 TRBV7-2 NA CASSFVLESSQFF TGTGCCAGCAGCTTCGTACTAGAGAGTAGTCAGTTCTTC